The 24 T cell receptor beta chains below all came from one sample that was sequenced in a study of blood T cells in healthy people across ages. Primers used in a second PCR of about 7 to 11 cycles were a sample-barcoded 5' primer and a J-beta primer mix. One entry per CDR3 protein, called by TCRdb with MiXCR from the 5' RACE reads. The repertoire includes around 1,700,000 distinct CDR3 sequences, roughly 27% of them detected once, and 7.7% sits in the top ten. Input material: blood. Receptors originate from a woman aged 25 to 39 in good health.

This clonotype was seen a handful of times. The chain recombines TRBV9 with TRBJ2-1, with 10 bases fitting TRBD2. Trimming took 5 bases from V and 2 from J; bases not matched to a gene: 4. The CDR3 totals 15 residues. Germline V CDR1 and CDR2: SGDLS, YYNGEE. The CDR3 spells CASRSSGSPYNEQFF. CDR3 bases: TGTGCCAGCAGATCTAGCGGGAGCCCCTACAATGAGCAGTTCTTC.

As regards this clonotype: The junction departs from germline at one end; a sequencing error may be responsible. The rearrangement links TRBV9 to TRBJ2-1; D is unresolved. Germline values: CDR1 SGDLS, CDR2 YYNGEE. The CDR3 runs to 15 residues. The CDR3 loop reads CAGSTQVSSYNEQFF. DNA for the CDR3: TGTGCCGGCAGCACTCAGGTTAGCTCCTACAATGAGCAGTTCTTC.

The chain joins TRBV4-1 to TRBJ1-4; 9 nucleotides match TRBD1. CDR3 length: 16 amino acids. Germline V lookup: CDR1 MGHRA, CDR2 YSYEKL. Trimming at V came to 5 bases and at J to 4 bases, leaving 8 bases not matched to a gene. CDR3 sequence (DNA): TGCGCCAGCAGCACACAGGGGGCGCTTAATAATGAAAAACTGTTTTTT. Protein sequence: CASSTQGALNNEKLFF.

This clonotype was observed at least ten times. This chain links TRBV7-2 with TRBJ2-7; maybe TRBD1 (6 bases). The V end was cut by 0 bases, the J end by 6 bases, with 12 bases between. The germline CDR1 and CDR2 sequences are SGHTA and FQGNSA. The CDR3 is 14 residues long. DNA of the CDR3: TGTGCCAGCAGCTTAGCCCTAACAGGGACCGAGCAGTACTTC. It yields the protein CASSLALTGTEQYF.

This clonotype showed up just a few times. The V call is TRBV7-9, the J call TRBJ2-7; D unresolved. The germline CDR1 and CDR2 sequences are SEHNR and FQNEAQ (reference sequence). The CDR3 runs to 16 residues. V dropped 5 bases and J dropped 0 bases, with 17 bases sitting between them. In DNA, the CDR3 is TGTGCCAGCAGCGATCTTCCTGGGCGGAGCTCCTACGAGCAGTACTTC. Its protein is CASSDLPGRSSYEQYF.

V and J are TRBV20-1 and TRBJ2-6; TRBD2 agrees at 15 bases. V was clipped by 5 bases and J by 3 bases; unmatched bases: 8. Germline V gene sequence: CDR1 DFQATT, CDR2 SNEGSKA (reference sequence). This CDR3 is built from 18 residues. In DNA, the CDR3 is TGCAGTGCTGCCCCCGGACTAGCGGGGGGGAGTGGGGCCAACGTCCTGACTTTC. Translated: CSAAPGLAGGSGANVLTF.

V is TRBV5-1 and J is TRBJ2-1; D is unresolved. The V and J ends lost 4 bases and 4 bases respectively, with 9 bases between them. Looked up from germline, CDR1 is SGHRS and CDR2 is YFSETQ. CDR3 size: 13 residues. CDR3 loop: CASSPDQYNEQFF. CDR3 nucleotide sequence: TGCGCCAGCAGCCCCGACCAGTACAATGAGCAGTTCTTC.

Regarding this clonotype: A much larger clone sits a single nucleotide away, making a read error possible. The chain is built from TRBV7-9 and TRBJ2-4; 7 bases line up with TRBD1. The CDR3 covers 17 residues. Germline V gives CDR1 SEHNR, CDR2 FQNEAQ (reference sequence). CDR3 sequence reads: CTSAGAQISGGSDIQYF. The CDR3 DNA sequence: TGTACTTCGGCCGGAGCGCAAATTTCAGGGGGTAGCGACATTCAGTACTTC.

This CDR3 reads CSARVRAGGLNEQFF. CDR3 nucleotide sequence: TGCAGTGCTAGGGTCCGGGCGGGAGGACTCAATGAGCAGTTCTTC. The chain recombines TRBV20-1 with TRBJ2-1; the match to TRBD2 covers 8 bases. The V and J ends lost 3 bases and 6 bases, in that order; junction bases with no gene match: 10. The CDR3 is 15 residues long. Germline V CDR1 and CDR2: DFQATT, SNEGSKA (reference sequence).

This chain uses TRBV3-1 with TRBJ1-1; TRBD1 is a possible D gene (5 bases). This CDR3 region has 19 residues. Looked up from germline, CDR1 is LGHDT and CDR2 is YNNKEL (reference sequence). Trimming shortened V by 2 bases and J by 4 bases, and 26 bases separated the two germline ends. The CDR3, as DNA: TGTGCCAGCAGCCAACAGCGGAGAGATCGTGGTTTCAGGGCCACTGAAGCTTTCTTT. Protein product: CASSQQRRDRGFRATEAFF.

This chain uses TRBV12-3 or TRBV12-4 with TRBJ1-1; a weak D match, TRBD1 (6 bases). V lost 6 bases and J lost 4, with 15 bases in between. The CDR3 is 14 amino acids. CDR3 bases: TGTGCCAGCAGATCAGACAGGATCTCCACTGAAGCTTTCTTT. It translates to CASRSDRISTEAFF.

The gene calls are TRBV7-2 and TRBJ1-5, with a tentative D call TRBD1 (5 bases). V gave up 5 bases and J gave up 1 base, with 12 bases separating them. The length of the CDR3 is 15 residues. The germline V gene encodes CDR1 SGHTA and CDR2 FQGNSA. The CDR3 sequence: CASSPDSSSNQPQHF. The CDR3 bases are TGTGCCAGCAGCCCCGACAGTTCCAGCAATCAGCCCCAGCATTTT.

The V call is TRBV4-2, the J call TRBJ2-1; TRBD2 matches 8 bases. The V and J ends lost 4 bases and 7 bases, in that order; junction bases with no gene match: 18. There are 18 residues in the CDR3. CDR1 is LGHNA and CDR2 is YNFKEQ in the germline V gene. CDR3 in DNA: TGTGCCAGCAGCCTCCCGCCGGAGCGGGGGCCCCTCAAGAATGAGCAGTTCTTC. Its protein is CASSLPPERGPLKNEQFF.

The rearrangement joins TRBV7-2 to TRBJ1-1; 9 nucleotides align to TRBD1. V gave up 2 bases and J gave up 4 bases; unmatched junction bases: 8. Germline V gene data show CDR1 as SGHTA and CDR2 as FQGNSA. The CDR3 length is 16 residues. The CDR3 loop is CASSLPHRGLGTEAFF. In DNA form, the CDR3 reads TGTGCCAGCAGCTTACCACACAGGGGGCTGGGCACTGAAGCTTTCTTT.

The genes are TRBV9 and TRBJ2-2; D unclear. The CDR3 extends over 15 amino acids. Germline values: CDR1 SGDLS, CDR2 YYNGEE. V was clipped by 4 bases and J by 1 base, with 11 bases between them. The CDR3 is CASSSVTKNTGELFF. The CDR3 nucleotides read TGTGCCAGCAGCTCGGTCACTAAGAACACCGGGGAGCTGTTTTTT.

The sample holds a few counts of this clonotype. This chain joins TRBV5-1 and TRBJ2-7, with D possibly TRBD2 on 6 matching bases. The CDR3 has 15 amino acids. Trimming stripped 0 bases from V and 5 bases from J, with 15 bases between. Germline CDR1 and CDR2: SGHRS and YFSETQ. The CDR3 DNA reads as TGCGCCAGCAGCTTGGAGGAGGGGCTCGTGGACGAGCAGTACTTC. Translated, it gives CASSLEEGLVDEQYF.

This chain links TRBV10-2 with TRBJ1-2; no clear D. The CDR3 length is 12 residues. The germline V and J ends were trimmed by 6 bases and 8 bases, with 13 bases remaining between them. CDR1 WSHSY and CDR2 SAAADI come from the germline V gene. The CDR3 nucleotides are TGCGCCAGCAGCCCCGGACTGGAAGGCTACACCTTC. It codes for CASSPGLEGYTF.

The DNA for the CDR3 is TGCAGTGCTGGGGGACAGGGTTGGAATCAGCCCCAGCATTTT. Amino acid sequence: CSAGGQGWNQPQHF. The chain uses TRBV20-1 and TRBJ1-5; 9 nucleotides line up with TRBD1. V was pared by 5 bases and J by 4 bases, with 6 bases of the junction left unmatched. This CDR3 is built from 14 residues. Germline lookup yields CDR1 DFQATT and CDR2 SNEGSKA (reference sequence).

This chain connects TRBV6-6 to TRBJ1-1; D possibly corresponds to TRBD1 (6 bases). This CDR3 spans 12 amino acids. Per germline, CDR1 MNHNY and CDR2 SVGAGI (reference sequence). The CDR3 sequence: CAGGEGGTEAFF. Here the CDR3 DNA reads TGTGCTGGAGGGGAAGGGGGCACTGAAGCTTTCTTT.

On this clonotype: At one of its ends the junction is not consistent with the germline gene, which may arise from a read error. The J gene is TRBJ1-5, the V gene TRBV7-3; D uncertain. Germline V gene sequence: CDR1 SGHTA, CDR2 FQGTGA. The CDR3 loop spans 13 amino acids. The DNA for the CDR3 is TGTGCCAGCAGCCTAACCTACAATCAGCCCCAGCATTTT. The encoded protein is CASSLTYNQPQHF.

The chain recombines TRBV10-3 with TRBJ2-3, with 9 positions matching TRBD1. V lost 6 bases to trimming and J lost 4 bases; unmatched junction nucleotides: 11. Germline V gives CDR1 ENHRY, CDR2 SYGVKD. The CDR3 has 16 residues. CDR3 residues: CAISQGGDRVPDTQYF. In DNA, the CDR3 is TGTGCCATCAGCCAGGGTGGGGACAGGGTCCCAGATACGCAGTATTTT.

This clonotype was found many times. V and J are TRBV7-6 and TRBJ2-4, with TRBD1 identical over 11 bases. The end of the DNA aligns better with TRBJ2-7, so the J call may be wrong. CDR3 length: 15 residues. Per germline, CDR1 SGHVS and CDR2 FNYEAQ. CDR3 sequence reads: CASSVLGQGASEQYF. Written as DNA, the CDR3 is TGTGCCAGCAGCGTCCTAGGACAGGGGGCATCCGAGCAGTACTTC.

This clonotype has a handful of counts. The rearrangement links TRBV18 to TRBJ2-1, with no clear D. This CDR3 is 16 amino acids long. Germline V lookup: CDR1 KGHSH, CDR2 LQKENI. The V end was cut by 0 bases, the J end by 9 bases, with 18 bases between. CDR3 nucleotides: TGTGCCAGCTCACCACCTGTAGCTCCGGGTCCCAGTGAGCAGTTCTTC. It translates to CASSPPVAPGPSEQFF. The full variable domain, its missing parts supplied by reference TRBV18 and TRBJ2-1, is NAGVMQNPRHLVRRRGQEARLRCSPMKGHSHVYWYRQLPEEGLKFMVYLQKENIIDESGMPKERFSAEFPKEGPSILRIQQVVRGDSAAYFCASSPPVAPGPSEQFFGPGTRLTVL.

DNA of the CDR3: TGTGCCAGCAGCTCACGATCGGGGCTTGCCTACAATGAGCAGTTCTTC. Translated, it gives CASSSRSGLAYNEQFF. The chain has TRBV7-2 and TRBJ2-1, with D perhaps given as TRBD1 or TRBD2 (5 bases each). Germline V CDR1 and CDR2: SGHTA, FQGNSA. The V end was cut by 4 bases, the J end by 2 bases, with 15 bases between. This CDR3 has 16 amino acids.